This T cell receptor beta chain came from a study of blood T cell repertoires in COVID-19. Study as a whole: Samples representing acute and convalescent COVID-19 were sourced from the United States, Italy and Spain. From T cells, B-cell-depleted T cells, or PBMCs came the material, which was cDNA or gDNA.

Here immunoSEQ multiplex PCR was the method, and the copy in TCRdb shows in-frame clones only, minus some. The sample has under 250,000 clones; 84% are singletons. This receptor was identified in a human donor in a cohort sampled during active COVID-19. The sequencing input was peripheral blood.

DNA for the CDR3: TGCGCCAGCAGCTCGAAGACGGGAAATGAGCAGTTCTTC. Amino acid sequence: CASSSKTGNEQFF. The chain links TRBV5-1 to TRBJ2-1, with D possibly being TRBD2 (5 bases). The CDR3 length is 13 residues. Between the trimmed V and J ends, which lost 3 bases and 7 bases, there was a span of 11 bases. CDR1 is SGHRS, CDR2 YFSETQ, per germline.